The present entry profiles one T cell receptor beta chain with its context. Sequence at one end of the junction differs from germline and may be a read error. Germline V gene lookup returns CDR1 MNHEY and CDR2 SVGAGI. The CDR3 extends over 15 amino acids. MiXCR, applied by TCRdb to the PCR reads, yields one record per CDR3 protein. The table lists fewer than 90,000 distinct CDR3 sequences, around 53% of them singletons. This sample stems from a study of CDR3 diversity in severe acne. The chain couples TRBV6-5 to TRBJ1-2, with a tentative D call TRBD1 (5 bases). The sequence derives from a male donor in good health, without acne. The specimen sequenced was blood. CDR3 bases: TGTGCCAGCAGTCGAGACGGGGCTCGGGGCTATGGCTACGCCTTC. Encoded protein: CASSRDGARGYGYAF.